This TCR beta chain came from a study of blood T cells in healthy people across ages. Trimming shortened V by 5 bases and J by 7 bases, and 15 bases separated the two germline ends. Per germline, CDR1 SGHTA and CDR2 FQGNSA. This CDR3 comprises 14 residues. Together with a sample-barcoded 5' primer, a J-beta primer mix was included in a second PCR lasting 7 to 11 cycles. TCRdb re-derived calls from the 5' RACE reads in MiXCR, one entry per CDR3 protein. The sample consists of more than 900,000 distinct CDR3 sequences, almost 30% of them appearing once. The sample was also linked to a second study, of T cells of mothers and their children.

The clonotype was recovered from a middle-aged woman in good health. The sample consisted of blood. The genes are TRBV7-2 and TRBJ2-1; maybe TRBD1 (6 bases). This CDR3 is CASSPRQEFNEQFF. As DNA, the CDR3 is TGTGCCAGCAGCCCTCGACAGGAGTTTAATGAGCAGTTCTTC. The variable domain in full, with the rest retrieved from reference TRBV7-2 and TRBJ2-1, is GAGVSQSPSNKVTEKGKDVELRCDPISGHTALYWYRQSLGQGLEFLIYFQGNSAPDKSGLPSDRFSAERTGGSVSTLTIQRTQQEDSAVYLCASSPRQEFNEQFFGPGTRLTVL.